A selection of T cell receptor beta chains follows, all from one sample in a study of blood T cell repertoires in COVID-19. TCRdb's copy holds only in-frame clones and misses some; the assay was immunoSEQ multiplex PCR. The sample contains approximately 230,000 clones, over 70% of which appear only once. The sample consisted of peripheral blood. The source is a man aged 80 or over with acute or convalescent COVID-19. The CDR3 runs from the conserved cysteine through the conserved F or W. D genes are given only for firm matches. The listing skips clone size in some rows; elsewhere it reads once, few, many or a size class.

V gene	clone size	J gene	D gene	CDR3 DNA	CDR3 protein
TRBV4-1	-	TRBJ1-1	-	TGCGCCAGCAGGCAAGATATGAACACTGAAGCTTTCTTT	CASRQDMNTEAFF
TRBV5-8	-	TRBJ2-7	TRBD1	TGTGCCAGCAACGGACTACAGGGGGTAGGCGAGCAGTACTTC	CASNGLQGVGEQYF
TRBV18	few	TRBJ1-1	-	TGTGCCAGCTCACCTTCCAGGACTGGGAACACTGAAGCTTTCTTT	CASSPSRTGNTEAFF
TRBV10-3	-	TRBJ1-2	-	TGTGCCATCAGCAGCAACCAGGGCTATGGCTACACCTTC	CAISSNQGYGYTF
TRBV19	-	TRBJ1-3	-	TGTGCCAGTAGTGTGGGGGGAACAGGCAGCTCTGGAAACACCATATATTTT	CASSVGGTGSSGNTIYF
TRBV28	-	TRBJ2-2	TRBD2	TGTGCCAGCATACCGGGACAGGGGACTAGCGGGAGTCAAACCGGGGAGCTGTTTTTT	CASIPGQGTSGSQTGELFF
TRBV19	-	TRBJ1-2	TRBD1	TGTGCCAGTAGTTCGCCCGGGACAGGGGGCTATGGCTACACCTTC	CASSSPGTGGYGYTF
TRBV19	-	TRBJ1-1	-	TGTGCCAGTATACCAGGGAGGGGGGGCACTGAAGCTTTCTTT	CASIPGRGGTEAFF
TRBV7-9	-	TRBJ2-3	-	TGTGCCAGCTACCGGGTTGCGGCGAACACAGATACGCAGTATTTT	CASYRVAANTDTQYF
TRBV5-4	once	TRBJ1-1	TRBD1	TGTGCCAGCAGCAGGACAGGGGCCACTGAAGCTTTCTTT	CASSRTGATEAFF
TRBV6-5	once	TRBJ1-1	TRBD1	TGTGCCAGCAGGCCGGGACAGCTGAACACTGAAGCTTTCTTT	CASRPGQLNTEAFF
TRBV5-6	-	TRBJ2-4	-	TGTGCCAGCAGCTTGATTGACACAAACATTCAGTACTTC	CASSLIDTNIQYF
TRBV3-1/TRBV3-2	-	TRBJ2-3	-	TGTGCCAGCAGCCCTCGGGACATAGGCACAGATACGCAGTATTTT	CASSPRDIGTDTQYF
TRBV27	-	TRBJ1-2	TRBD1	TGTGCCAGCAGTTTGACAGGGTCCTATGGCTACACCTTC	CASSLTGSYGYTF
TRBV5-4	-	TRBJ2-7	TRBD1	TGTGCCAGCAGCTCGACAGGGTCCTACGAGCAGTACTTC	CASSSTGSYEQYF
TRBV9	-	TRBJ1-3	TRBD1	TGTGCCAGCAGGCCCTCAGGGGGGACTGGAAACACCATATATTTT	CASRPSGGTGNTIYF